A selection of T cell receptor beta chains follows, all from one sample in a study of human T cells and chemical hapten exposure. MiXCR, applied by TCRdb to the RACE reads, yields one record per CDR3 protein. Of around 42,000 distinct CDR3 sequences in the sample, 3% to 3.5% were seen once. Sample: whole blood, taken in connection with sensitization to the hapten diphenylcyclopropenone (DPC). The receptors were sampled from a man between 35 and 55 years old with alopecia areata. Some clones in this sample may be carry-over from other donors' samples. The CDR3 runs from the conserved cysteine through the conserved F or W. A D gene is named only where the DNA matches it firmly. Size is omitted from some rows. Given values are once, few, many or a class for expanded clones.

TRBD1	TRBV20-1	TRBJ2-7	many	CSAPRGTGVYEQYF	TGCAGTGCTCCTCGCGGGACAGGGGTCTACGAGCAGTACTTC
.	TRBV3-1	TRBJ1-1	many	CASSHPRTGEAFF	TGTGCCAGCAGCCATCCAAGGACGGGTGAAGCTTTCTTT
.	TRBV20-1	TRBJ2-1	many	CSAREISGPAYNEQFF	TGCAGTGCTAGAGAAATTAGCGGTCCAGCCTACAATGAGCAGTTCTTC
.	TRBV12-3/TRBV12-4	TRBJ2-3	many	CASSPGAGSPDTQYF	TGTGCCAGCAGTCCCGGAGCAGGGTCTCCAGATACGCAGTATTTT
TRBD2	TRBV6-4	TRBJ2-3	many	CASSFLAGLDTQYF	TGTGCCAGCAGTTTTCTAGCGGGATTGGATACGCAGTATTTT
TRBD1	TRBV28	TRBJ2-5	many	CASRNRGPGETQYF	TGTGCCAGCAGGAACAGGGGGCCGGGAGAGACCCAGTACTTC
.	TRBV30	TRBJ1-2	many	CAWLQGTNYGYTF	TGTGCCTGGCTGCAGGGAACTAACTATGGCTACACCTTC
.	TRBV28	TRBJ2-7	many	CASSSLGGSLSYEQYF	TGTGCCAGCAGCTCCCTTGGCGGGTCCCTCTCCTACGAGCAGTACTTC
TRBD2	TRBV6-5	TRBJ2-3	many	CASASGREGTDTQYF	TGTGCCAGCGCTAGCGGGAGGGAGGGCACAGATACGCAGTATTTT
TRBD2	TRBV11-2	TRBJ2-1	.	CASSLYEWYKRELYNEQFF	TGTGCCAGCAGCTTATACGAGTGGTATAAGCGGGAATTATACAATGAGCAGTTCTTC
.	TRBV3-1	TRBJ2-7	.	CASSPDTYEQYF	TGTGCCAGCAGCCCTGACACCTACGAGCAGTACTTC
.	TRBV28	TRBJ2-1	few	CASRPGRYSYNEQFF	TGTGCCAGCAGACCGGGACGGTACTCCTACAATGAGCAGTTCTTC
TRBD2	TRBV15	TRBJ2-7	many	CATSPPGGGYEQYF	TGTGCCACCAGCCCTCCCGGGGGGGGCTACGAGCAGTACTTC
TRBD2	TRBV11-2	TRBJ2-3	many	CASSLGLATDTQYF	TGTGCCAGCAGCTTAGGACTAGCAACAGATACGCAGTATTTT
.	TRBV2	TRBJ2-5	many	CASSERTLYQETQYF	TGTGCCAGCAGTGAGAGGACTCTGTACCAAGAGACCCAGTACTTC
.	TRBV6-4	TRBJ2-3	many	CASSDSTTDTQYF	TGTGCCAGCAGTGACTCGACCACAGATACGCAGTATTTT
TRBD2	TRBV6-5	TRBJ2-3	many	CASRLQGGTSGTDTQYF	TGTGCCAGCAGACTACAGGGAGGGACTAGCGGCACAGATACGCAGTATTTT
.	TRBV20-1	TRBJ1-2	many	CSARTATDRYTF	TGCAGTGCCCGGACGGCGACCGATCGCTACACCTTC
TRBD1	TRBV4-2	TRBJ1-4	many	CASSLRTGVATNEKLFF	TGTGCCAGCAGCCTCCGGACAGGGGTGGCGACTAATGAAAAACTGTTTTTT
TRBD2	TRBV9	TRBJ2-3	many	CASSRGLASTDTQYF	TGTGCCAGCAGTCGGGGACTAGCCAGCACAGATACGCAGTATTTT
.	TRBV5-4	TRBJ1-2	many	CASSLQGGDGYTF	TGTGCCAGCAGCCTACAGGGAGGAGATGGCTACACCTTC
.	TRBV5-1	TRBJ2-7	many	CASSRGRTAGVIGDEQYF	TGCGCCAGCAGCCGGGGGCGCACGGCGGGAGTGATTGGGGACGAGCAGTACTTC